This T cell receptor (beta chain) was retrieved from a study of cytomegalovirus exposure and HLA in healthy donors. Broader study findings: It was shown in a later analysis that HLA-associated TCR beta chains were more clonally expanded than other, equally common chains. As immune exposure information, only CMV serostatus was available.

In regard to this clone: Its antigen is unknown.

The CDR3 sequence is 14 residues long. Germline V CDR1 and CDR2: WNHNN, SYGVQD (reference sequence). J lost 7 bases, V lost 5 bases, and 5 bases had no gene match. Primers included in the PCR were 60 Vbeta and 13 Jbeta primers. The repertoire was sequenced with immunoSEQ multiplex PCR; TCRdb's copy has only in-frame clones and lacks some. The sample carries about 180,000 clones, 60% to 85% recorded once. This receptor was identified in a woman aged 50 to 60 in good health and CMV-seropositive. This chain joins TRBV10-1 and TRBJ2-1, with TRBD2 identical over 10 bases. The sample consisted of PBMCs. The CDR3 DNA reads as TGCGCCAGCAGTAGACTAGCGGGCCTTAATGAGCAGTTCTTC. It translates to CASSRLAGLNEQFF.